One and the same sample provided the 21 T cell receptor beta chains below, sequenced in a study of T cell responses to AZD1222 COVID-19 vaccine. Assay: immunoSEQ multiplex PCR; the TCRdb copy retains only in-frame clones and omits some. The table has roughly 200,000 clones, 90% to 95% seen once; the top ten hold about 1%. Material: peripheral blood, obtained 28 days after the second dose of the MenACWY control vaccine. The receptors come from an adult who received the MenACWY meningococcal vaccine as a control.

V is TRBV5-5 and J is TRBJ1-4; D perhaps matches TRBD1 (5 bases). Germline V lookup: CDR1 SGHKS, CDR2 YYEKEE (reference sequence). The length of the CDR3 is 16 residues. Trimming stripped 6 bases from V and 0 bases from J, with 15 bases between. The CDR3 region is CASTRNGAATNEKLFF. Written as DNA, the CDR3 is TGTGCCAGCACTCGTAATGGGGCCGCAACTAATGAAAAACTGTTTTTT.

The chain joins TRBV2 to TRBJ2-2, with TRBD2 as a possible D gene (6 bases). Per germline, CDR1 SNHLY and CDR2 FYNNEI. Deletions cut 7 bases from V and 3 bases from J, with 12 bases between. The CDR3 has 14 residues. The CDR3 reads CASTPGDYTGELFF. As DNA, the CDR3 is TGTGCCAGCACGCCGGGAGACTACACCGGGGAGCTGTTTTTT.

This rearrangement joins TRBV19 to TRBJ2-2; D may be TRBD1 (5 bases). Trimming stripped 3 bases from V and 1 base from J, with 6 bases between. The CDR3 is made up of 14 amino acids. Germline V CDR1 and CDR2: LNHDA, SQIVND (reference sequence). CDR3 in DNA: TGTGCCAGTAGTATCCAGGGGAACACCGGGGAGCTGTTTTTT. Translated: CASSIQGNTGELFF. Full variable domain (outside the CDR3, taken from reference TRBV19 and TRBJ2-2): DGGITQSPKYLFRKEGQNVTLSCEQNLNHDAMYWYRQDPGQGLRLIYYSQIVNDFQKGDIAEGYSVSREKKESFPLTVTSAQKNPTAFYLCASSIQGNTGELFFGEGSRLTVL.

The CDR3 loop reads CASSQISRGNYGYTF. Here the CDR3 DNA reads TGTGCCAGCAGCCAGATTTCGCGGGGGAACTATGGCTACACCTTC. The V and J genes are TRBV3-1 (or the pseudogene TRBV3-2) and TRBJ1-2, with D maybe TRBD1 (5 bases). The CDR3 runs to 15 residues. V was clipped by 3 bases and J by 2 bases, with 13 bases between them. In germline, CDR1 is LGHDT, CDR2 YNNKEL (reference sequence).

The V call is TRBV7-9, the J call TRBJ2-1; perhaps TRBD2 as D (6 bases). V gave up 5 bases and J gave up 7 bases, with 24 bases separating them. The CDR3 loop spans 17 amino acids. Germline V gene data show CDR1 as SEHNR and CDR2 as FQNEAQ (reference sequence). In DNA, the CDR3 is TGTGCCAGCAGCAAGTATAGGGACGCGGGGTTTGGGAATGAGCAGTTCTTC. Translation gives CASSKYRDAGFGNEQFF.

J is TRBJ1-1 and V is TRBV5-4; D call uncertain. This CDR3 region has 13 residues. Germline values: CDR1 SGHNT, CDR2 YYREEE (reference sequence). The V end was cut by 5 bases, the J end by 0 bases, with 8 bases between. CDR3 DNA: TGTGCCAGCAGGGAAGTCCTGAACACTGAAGCTTTCTTT. Protein sequence: CASREVLNTEAFF.

This rearrangement joins TRBV20-1 to TRBJ1-1; the match to TRBD1 covers 10 bases. Germline V CDR1 and CDR2: DFQATT, SNEGSKA (reference sequence). The CDR3 loop spans 14 amino acids. V gave up 3 bases and J gave up 6 bases; unmatched junction bases: 7. The CDR3: CSASSRQGAPEAFF. The CDR3 DNA is TGCAGTGCTAGTTCTCGACAGGGGGCCCCTGAAGCTTTCTTT.

Concerning this clone itself: The junction shows a germline mismatch at one end, possibly a read error. The V and J genes are TRBV2 and TRBJ2-7, with 10 bases identical to TRBD2. Germline assignment: CDR1 SNHLY and CDR2 FYNNEI. This CDR3 spans 13 amino acids. CDR3 in DNA: TGTGCCAGCAGTGAAGGGGGACTAGCGAGTTACCACTTC. This sequence encodes CASSEGGLASYHF.

This chain links TRBV28 with TRBJ1-2, with D possibly TRBD1 on 6 matching bases. The CDR3 has 13 residues. Germline lookup yields CDR1 MDHEN and CDR2 SYDVKM. Trimming removed 4 bases at V and 4 bases at J, with 10 bases between. CDR3 residues: CASSSTGPYGYTF. The CDR3 DNA follows: TGTGCCAGCAGTTCGACAGGACCCTATGGCTACACCTTC.

This rearrangement joins TRBV10-3 to TRBJ2-7; 8 bases align to TRBD1. Germline V gene data show CDR1 as ENHRY and CDR2 as SYGVKD. J lost 3 bases, V lost 2 bases, and 3 bases had no gene match. This CDR3 region has 14 residues. CDR3 DNA: TGTGCCATCAGTGAGGGACAGGGCTTCTACGAGCAGTACTTC. The encoded protein is CAISEGQGFYEQYF.

The V and J genes are TRBV27 and TRBJ1-4; D is ambiguous. The CDR3 totals 18 residues. Trimming left V 3 bases short and J 4 bases short, with 21 bases between. Germline CDR1 MNHEY, CDR2 SMNVEV (reference sequence). The CDR3 DNA follows: TGTGCCAGCAGTTTGAGGAGTCTTTCGACCCAACTTAATGAAAAACTGTTTTTT. It specifies CASSLRSLSTQLNEKLFF.

The chain couples TRBV9 to TRBJ1-1; TRBD1 aligns across 8 bases. The germline V gene has CDR1 SGDLS and CDR2 YYNGEE. Trimming removed 4 bases from V and 4 bases from J; junction bases left unmatched: 3. The CDR3 spans 13 residues. CDR3 in amino acids: CASSLDRATEAFF. In DNA, the CDR3 is TGTGCCAGCAGCCTGGACAGGGCCACTGAAGCTTTCTTT.

This clone was detected once. The chain couples TRBV20-1 to TRBJ2-7; D may be TRBD1 (5 bases). V was clipped by 3 bases and J by 3 bases, with 15 bases between them. The CDR3 is 14 amino acids. The germline CDR1 and CDR2 sequences are DFQATT and SNEGSKA (reference sequence). The CDR3 DNA reads as TGCAGTGCTAGTCCCGGGCAGGGTCGCTACGAGCAGTACTTC. It codes for CSASPGQGRYEQYF.

The rearrangement uses TRBV6-1 and TRBJ1-6; D possibly corresponds to TRBD1 (6 bases). This CDR3 comprises 16 residues. V was clipped by 2 bases and J by 6 bases, with 14 bases between them. Looked up from germline, CDR1 is MNHNS and CDR2 is SASEGT. CDR3 nucleotide sequence: TGTGCCAGCAGTGAACGCGGGGGCCGAGGTAATTCACCCCTCCACTTT. This encodes CASSERGGRGNSPLHF.

The chain uses TRBV20-1 and TRBJ1-1, with D unclear. In germline, CDR1 is DFQATT, CDR2 SNEGSKA (reference sequence). The CDR3 contains 13 residues. The V and J ends lost 3 bases and 1 base respectively, with 9 bases between them. The CDR3 region has the DNA TGCAGTGCTAGTTTCCCAGGGAACACTGAAGCTTTCTTT. Protein product: CSASFPGNTEAFF.

The J gene is TRBJ1-6, the V gene TRBV4-3, with D perhaps matching TRBD1 (5 bases). V shed 1 base and J shed 7 bases, with 11 bases lying between them. The CDR3 extends over 15 amino acids. Per germline, CDR1 LGHNA and CDR2 YSLEER. In nucleotides, the CDR3 is TGCGCCAGCAGCCAAGGCCCAGGGCAGAATTCACCCCTCCACTTT. Its translation is CASSQGPGQNSPLHF.

The chain uses TRBV28 and TRBJ1-2, with D possibly matching TRBD1 (5 bases). V was clipped by 1 base and J by 8 bases, with 11 bases between them. Germline lookup yields CDR1 MDHEN and CDR2 SYDVKM. CDR3 length: 13 residues. CDR3 in DNA: TGTGCCAGCAGTTTATCCGGGGGAAACGGCTACACCTTC. This sequence encodes CASSLSGGNGYTF.

The chain couples TRBV4-1 to TRBJ1-5, with D tentatively TRBD1 (5 bases). The V gene's germline CDR1 is MGHRA and CDR2 YSYEKL. The CDR3 runs 16 residues. V was trimmed by 4 bases and J by 0 bases, leaving 13 bases between them. The CDR3: CASSLGTASSNQPQHF. The CDR3 DNA is TGCGCCAGCAGCCTCGGGACCGCCAGTAGCAATCAGCCCCAGCATTTT.

This chain joins TRBV30 and TRBJ2-1, with 11 positions matching TRBD1. Germline V CDR1 and CDR2: GTSNPN, SVGIG (reference sequence). Trimming at V came to 3 bases and at J to 8 bases, leaving 6 bases not matched to a gene. This CDR3 comprises 14 residues. The CDR3 here is CAWSRTGGRYEQFF. Written as DNA, the CDR3 is TGTGCCTGGAGCCGGACAGGGGGCAGGTATGAGCAGTTCTTC.

The chain has TRBV5-8 and TRBJ1-2; D not resolved. Germline loops: CDR1 SGHTS, CDR2 YDEGEE. V dropped 4 bases and J dropped 0 bases, with 16 bases sitting between them. The CDR3 sequence is 16 residues long. The CDR3, as DNA: TGTGCCAGCAGCCCTCCTCCTCGGTCAGCTAACTATGGCTACACCTTC. It yields the protein CASSPPPRSANYGYTF. Full variable domain (missing parts from reference TRBV5-8 and TRBJ1-2): EAGVTQSPTHLIKTRGQQATLRCSPISGHTSVYWYQQALGLGLQFLLWYDEGEERNRGNFPPRFSGRQFPNYSSELNVNALELEDSALYLCASSPPPRSANYGYTFGSGTRLTVV.

The V call is TRBV7-9, the J call TRBJ1-3; a possible D gene is TRBD1 (5 bases). Germline CDR1 and CDR2: SEHNR and FQNEAQ (reference sequence). V was shortened by 8 bases and J by 0 bases, with 11 bases between the two germline ends. This CDR3 region has 14 residues. The CDR3 spells CASHTGSSGNTIYF. Here the CDR3 DNA reads TGTGCCAGCCATACAGGCTCCTCTGGAAACACCATATATTTT.